These T cell receptor beta chains were read from a single sample in a study of cytomegalovirus exposure and HLA in healthy donors. Clones were sequenced by immunoSEQ multiplex PCR, and TCRdb holds only the in-frame ones, with some missing. The sample records 100,000 to 120,000 clones, over 70% being singletons. Source material: PBMCs. These receptors originate from a male donor in good health and CMV-seronegative. CDR3s include the opening cysteine and the closing phenylalanine or tryptophan. The D gene is left open where the match is weak. Clone size appears in some rows only: once, few, many, or a class for an expanded clone.

TRBV6-5	-	TRBJ2-4	-	CASRELNSPKNIQYF	TGTGCCAGCAGGGAGCTTAATTCGCCCAAAAACATTCAGTACTTC
TRBV7-9	-	TRBJ1-1	-	CASSLGAGMNTEAFF	TGTGCCAGCAGCTTAGGGGCAGGGATGAACACTGAAGCTTTCTTT
TRBV27	-	TRBJ2-3	-	CASGLTTDTQYF	TGTGCCAGCGGGCTCACCACAGATACGCAGTATTTT
TRBV2	-	TRBJ2-7	-	CASSGSVRGGNF	TGTGCCAGCAGTGGTAGTGTGAGGGGGGGGAACTTC
TRBV29-1	once	TRBJ2-3	TRBD2	CSVVGRVTDTQYF	TGCAGCGTTGTCGGGAGGGTGACAGATACGCAGTATTTT
TRBV2	-	TRBJ1-1	TRBD1	CASSPSQGMNTEAFF	TGTGCCAGCAGTCCGTCACAGGGGATGAACACTGAAGCTTTCTTT
TRBV15	-	TRBJ1-3	-	CATSREEPGQLTGNTIYF	TGTGCCACCAGCAGAGAGGAACCGGGACAACTTACTGGAAACACCATATATTTT
TRBV15	-	TRBJ1-5	-	CATSTVYGNQPQHF	TGTGCCACCAGCACTGTCTATGGCAATCAGCCCCAGCATTTT
TRBV4-2	-	TRBJ2-5	-	CASSQGLETQYF	TGTGCCAGCAGCCAGGGACTAGAGACCCAGTACTTC
TRBV27	once	TRBJ1-5	TRBD1	CASSGQGSNQPQHF	TGTGCCAGCAGTGGACAGGGTAGCAATCAGCCCCAGCATTTT
TRBV10-2	-	TRBJ2-2	TRBD2	CASGLAGYTGELFF	TGCGCCAGCGGACTAGCGGGGTACACCGGGGAGCTGTTTTTT
TRBV7-2	-	TRBJ1-6	-	CASSLAPWPPLHF	TGTGCCAGCAGCTTAGCGCCGTGGCCACCCCTCCACTTT
TRBV9	-	TRBJ1-1	-	CASSVRDRTTEAFF	TGTGCCAGCAGCGTACGTGACAGAACCACTGAAGCTTTCTTT
TRBV5-1	-	TRBJ2-7	-	CASSFSTGMSSYEQYF	TGCGCCAGCAGCTTCTCGACAGGAATGAGCTCCTACGAGCAGTACTTC
TRBV28	-	TRBJ2-3	-	CASSLIGAEGSDTQYF	TGTGCCAGCAGTTTGATTGGCGCTGAGGGTTCGGATACGCAGTATTTT
TRBV12-5	-	TRBJ1-1	-	CASGLSTGSRTEAFF	TGTGCTAGTGGTTTGTCAACAGGGTCGAGGACTGAAGCTTTCTTT
TRBV6-1	-	TRBJ1-2	-	CASSESSGADYGYTF	TGTGCCAGCAGTGAAAGTTCAGGGGCGGACTATGGCTACACCTTC
TRBV9	-	TRBJ2-3	TRBD2	CASTPVGLAGADTQYF	TGTGCCAGCACCCCGGTGGGACTAGCGGGAGCAGATACGCAGTATTTT
TRBV19	-	TRBJ2-1	TRBD2	CASSIREGLYNEQFF	TGTGCCAGTAGTATTAGGGAGGGTCTCTACAATGAGCAGTTCTTC
TRBV18	once	TRBJ1-3	-	CASSPPPGTGNTIYF	TGTGCCAGCTCACCACCGCCCGGGACTGGAAACACCATATATTTT
TRBV6-1	once	TRBJ2-5	-	CASKFYRETQYF	TGTGCCAGCAAATTTTACAGGGAGACCCAGTACTTC
TRBV30	-	TRBJ2-3	-	CACWVQGATDTQYF	TGTGCCTGCTGGGTACAGGGTGCCACAGATACGCAGTATTTT
TRBV30	-	TRBJ1-5	TRBD1	CAWRGTGESQPQHF	TGTGCCTGGAGGGGGACAGGGGAGAGTCAGCCCCAGCATTTT
TRBV27	-	TRBJ2-3	-	CASSPNGGDYRNTQYF	TGTGCCAGCAGTCCCAACGGCGGCGATTACCGGAATACGCAGTATTTT
TRBV6-5	few	TRBJ1-1	-	CASSYPGGAEAFF	TGTGCCAGCAGTTACCCCGGGGGGGCCGAAGCTTTCTTT
TRBV6-4	once	TRBJ1-2	-	CASSDSGGYGYTF	TGTGCCAGCAGTGACTCAGGGGGCTATGGCTACACCTTC
TRBV27	-	TRBJ1-6	TRBD1	CASSARTGGNSPLHF	TGTGCCAGCAGTGCTCGGACAGGAGGGAATTCACCCCTCCACTTT
TRBV19	-	TRBJ2-7	TRBD1	CASSPGTGDSSYEQYF	TGTGCCAGTAGTCCCGGGACAGGGGACAGCTCCTACGAGCAGTACTTC
TRBV5-1	-	TRBJ2-7	-	CASSVTGIDEQYF	TGCGCCAGCAGCGTCACAGGGATAGACGAGCAGTACTTC
TRBV20-1	-	TRBJ2-7	TRBD2	CSRGRAYEQYF	TGCAGTCGGGGGAGGGCGTACGAGCAGTACTTC
TRBV5-4	-	TRBJ2-7	-	CASSLAGARLNYEQYF	TGTGCCAGCAGCTTGGCCGGTGCCAGACTAAACTACGAGCAGTACTTC
TRBV18	-	TRBJ2-5	TRBD1	CASSPGGVKTQYF	TGTGCCAGCTCGCCAGGGGGCGTAAAGACCCAGTACTTC
TRBV11-1	-	TRBJ2-1	TRBD2	CASSSRTSGGIYNEQFF	TGTGCCAGCAGCTCGAGGACTAGCGGGGGTATTTACAATGAGCAGTTCTTC
TRBV5-6	-	TRBJ1-2	-	CASSLGGGSGYTF	TGTGCCAGCAGCTTGGGTGGGGGGTCCGGCTACACCTTC